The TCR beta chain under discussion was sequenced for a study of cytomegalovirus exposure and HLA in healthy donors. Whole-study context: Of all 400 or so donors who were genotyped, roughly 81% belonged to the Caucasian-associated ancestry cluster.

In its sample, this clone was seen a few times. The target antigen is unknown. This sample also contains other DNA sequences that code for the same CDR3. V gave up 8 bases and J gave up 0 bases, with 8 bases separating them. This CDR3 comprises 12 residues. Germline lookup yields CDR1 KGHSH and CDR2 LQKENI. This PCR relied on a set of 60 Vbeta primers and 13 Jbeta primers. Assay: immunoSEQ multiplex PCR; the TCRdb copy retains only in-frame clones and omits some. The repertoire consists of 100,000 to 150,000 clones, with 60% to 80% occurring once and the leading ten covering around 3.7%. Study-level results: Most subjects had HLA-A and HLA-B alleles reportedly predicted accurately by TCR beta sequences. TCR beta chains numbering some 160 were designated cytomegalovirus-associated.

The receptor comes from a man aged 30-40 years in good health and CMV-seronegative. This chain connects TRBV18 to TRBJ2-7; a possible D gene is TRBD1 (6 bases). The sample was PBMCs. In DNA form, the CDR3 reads TGTGCCAGCACGGACAGCTCCTACGAGCAGTACTTC. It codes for CASTDSSYEQYF.